This TCR beta chain was sequenced during a study of blood T cell repertoires in COVID-19. Produced via immunoSEQ multiplex PCR; TCRdb's table is partial and in-frame only. Seen here are some 240,000 clones, roughly nine tenths observed once, and the top ten hold roughly 5%. This CDR3 has 16 residues. The germline V gene encodes CDR1 MNHNY and CDR2 SVGAGI (reference sequence). V lost 4 bases to trimming and J lost 5 bases, with 20 bases between them. The specimen was peripheral blood. The origin of this receptor is a woman between 35 and 50 years old who had recovered from COVID-19. The chain has TRBV6-6 and TRBJ1-2, with D maybe TRBD1 (5 bases). Here the CDR3 DNA reads TGTGCCAGCAGTTCACCCTCAGGGAATTTAGGGTATGGCTACACCTTC. This encodes CASSSPSGNLGYGYTF.